These T cell receptor beta chains were read from a single sample in a study of blood T cell repertoires in COVID-19. Data came from immunoSEQ multiplex PCR; TCRdb stores just in-frame clones and leaves some out. Of about 320,000 clones in the sample, 87% are singletons; the top ten hold approximately 5.2%. Sequencing input: PBMCs or T cells enriched from blood (not recorded which). The receptors were gathered from a woman in her 30s who had recovered from COVID-19. Each CDR3 is given with its conserved first and last residue. Each record gives: CDR3 DNA, CDR3 protein, J gene, D gene, V gene, CDR3 length, clone size. D genes are given only for firm matches. Clone size is shown for a subset of rows, as once, few, many or a class of expanded clone.

CDR3nt: TGTGCCAGCTCACCGACCGGGACTGGAGGCTACACCTTC; CDR3aa: CASSPTGTGGYTF; j_gene: TRBJ1-2; d_gene: -; v_gene: TRBV18; len: 13; abundance: -
CDR3nt: TGTGCCAGCAGCTCGGACAGGGGGGCGTGGGGTCAGCCCCAGCATTTT; CDR3aa: CASSSDRGAWGQPQHF; j_gene: TRBJ1-5; d_gene: TRBD1; v_gene: TRBV5-5; len: 16; abundance: -
CDR3nt: TGTGCCACCAGCAGATCCCCCCAGGGGACAGATACGCAGTATTTT; CDR3aa: CATSRSPQGTDTQYF; j_gene: TRBJ2-3; d_gene: -; v_gene: TRBV15; len: 15; abundance: -
CDR3nt: TGTGCCAGTAGTAAATCACAGCTGGGGCCCCAGCATTTT; CDR3aa: CASSKSQLGPQHF; j_gene: TRBJ1-5; d_gene: -; v_gene: TRBV19; len: 13; abundance: -
CDR3nt: TGTGCCAGCAGCGACGACAGGGACGAGCAGTACTTC; CDR3aa: CASSDDRDEQYF; j_gene: TRBJ2-7; d_gene: TRBD1; v_gene: TRBV6-4; len: 12; abundance: -
CDR3nt: TGTGCCAGCAGCTTAGGGACAGGGGCGGGTCAGCCCCAGCATTTT; CDR3aa: CASSLGTGAGQPQHF; j_gene: TRBJ1-5; d_gene: TRBD1; v_gene: TRBV7-2; len: 15; abundance: -
CDR3nt: TGCGCCAGCCGGGGGGTCTATGGCTACACCTTC; CDR3aa: CASRGVYGYTF; j_gene: TRBJ1-2; d_gene: -; v_gene: TRBV5-1; len: 11; abundance: -
CDR3nt: TGTGCCTTTTCGGATGAGGGGGAAATGAACACTGAAGCTTTCTTT; CDR3aa: CAFSDEGEMNTEAFF; j_gene: TRBJ1-1; d_gene: -; v_gene: TRBV30; len: 15; abundance: once
CDR3nt: TGTGCCAGCAGCCTAGACCCTCTCTACGAGCAGTACTTC; CDR3aa: CASSLDPLYEQYF; j_gene: TRBJ2-7; d_gene: -; v_gene: TRBV5-5; len: 13; abundance: -
CDR3nt: TGCGCCAGCAGCCCGTACCTTGGCGGGCAGACCCAGCATTTT; CDR3aa: CASSPYLGGQTQHF; j_gene: TRBJ1-5; d_gene: -; v_gene: TRBV4-1; len: 14; abundance: -
CDR3nt: TGCGCCAGCAGCGGGGGACTAGCGGGGGTAGATACGCAGTATTTT; CDR3aa: CASSGGLAGVDTQYF; j_gene: TRBJ2-3; d_gene: TRBD2; v_gene: TRBV5-1; len: 15; abundance: -
CDR3nt: TGTGCCAGTAGTATAGGACAGGGAGGTCAGCCCCAGCATTTT; CDR3aa: CASSIGQGGQPQHF; j_gene: TRBJ1-5; d_gene: TRBD1; v_gene: TRBV19; len: 14; abundance: -
CDR3nt: TGTGCCAGCAGTGACTCGGGGACAGACTCCTACAATGAGCAGTTCTTC; CDR3aa: CASSDSGTDSYNEQFF; j_gene: TRBJ2-1; d_gene: TRBD1; v_gene: TRBV6-4; len: 16; abundance: -
CDR3nt: TGCAGCGCCCTTAATGAAAAACTGTTTTTT; CDR3aa: CSALNEKLFF; j_gene: TRBJ1-4; d_gene: -; v_gene: TRBV29-1; len: 10; abundance: -
CDR3nt: TGTGCCAGTAGAACAGGGGGGTATTCACCCCTCCACTTT; CDR3aa: CASRTGGYSPLHF; j_gene: TRBJ1-6; d_gene: TRBD1; v_gene: TRBV19; len: 13; abundance: -
CDR3nt: TGTGCCAGCAAGACAGGGGTAAATGAAAAACTGTTTTTT; CDR3aa: CASKTGVNEKLFF; j_gene: TRBJ1-4; d_gene: TRBD1; v_gene: TRBV6-5; len: 13; abundance: -
CDR3nt: TGTGCCAGCAGCTTCGGGACAGGGCCTCAGCCCCAGCATTTT; CDR3aa: CASSFGTGPQPQHF; j_gene: TRBJ1-5; d_gene: TRBD1; v_gene: TRBV5-6; len: 14; abundance: -
CDR3nt: TGCGCCAGCAGCACCCGACTAGCGGGGGGGCTTACGCAGTATTTT; CDR3aa: CASSTRLAGGLTQYF; j_gene: TRBJ2-3; d_gene: TRBD2; v_gene: TRBV5-1; len: 15; abundance: -
CDR3nt: TGTGCCAGTAGCTTGACAGGGGGCAATCAGCCCCAGCATTTT; CDR3aa: CASSLTGGNQPQHF; j_gene: TRBJ1-5; d_gene: TRBD1; v_gene: TRBV19; len: 14; abundance: -
CDR3nt: TGTGCCAGCAGCCAAGCTAGAGAAGCTTTCTTT; CDR3aa: CASSQAREAFF; j_gene: TRBJ1-1; d_gene: -; v_gene: TRBV3-1/TRBV3-2; len: 11; abundance: -
CDR3nt: TGCAGTGCTAGTGGGCAGGGGAAGTACGAGCAGTACTTC; CDR3aa: CSASGQGKYEQYF; j_gene: TRBJ2-7; d_gene: -; v_gene: TRBV20-1; len: 13; abundance: -
CDR3nt: TGTGCCAGCAGGGGGACAGATAACTATGGCTACACCTTC; CDR3aa: CASRGTDNYGYTF; j_gene: TRBJ1-2; d_gene: TRBD1; v_gene: TRBV11-2; len: 13; abundance: -
CDR3nt: TGTGCCAGCAGCCGGATAATGGACAGTGAAGCTTTCTTT; CDR3aa: CASSRIMDSEAFF; j_gene: TRBJ1-1; d_gene: -; v_gene: TRBV3-1/TRBV3-2; len: 13; abundance: once
CDR3nt: TGTGCCAGCAGCGAAACCGGGACTAGCGGAAGGGGAGATACGCAGTATTTT; CDR3aa: CASSETGTSGRGDTQYF; j_gene: TRBJ2-3; d_gene: TRBD2; v_gene: TRBV13; len: 17; abundance: -
CDR3nt: TGTGCCAGCAGTGAATGGGACACCGCCGCCCAGCCCCAGCATTTT; CDR3aa: CASSEWDTAAQPQHF; j_gene: TRBJ1-5; d_gene: -; v_gene: TRBV6-1; len: 15; abundance: -
CDR3nt: TGTGCCAGCAGTTACGTGGGCAGGGGGGCCTATGGCTACACCTTC; CDR3aa: CASSYVGRGAYGYTF; j_gene: TRBJ1-2; d_gene: TRBD1; v_gene: TRBV6-5; len: 15; abundance: -
CDR3nt: TGTGCCAGCAACAAAGAGGTAAACACTGAAGCTTTCTTT; CDR3aa: CASNKEVNTEAFF; j_gene: TRBJ1-1; d_gene: -; v_gene: TRBV2; len: 13; abundance: -
CDR3nt: TGTGCCAGCAGCTTCGGGTCGGACTATGGCTACACCTTC; CDR3aa: CASSFGSDYGYTF; j_gene: TRBJ1-2; d_gene: -; v_gene: TRBV7-2; len: 13; abundance: -
CDR3nt: TGTGCCTGGACCCCCGGCACAGGTCAGAATGAAAAACTGTTTTTT; CDR3aa: CAWTPGTGQNEKLFF; j_gene: TRBJ1-4; d_gene: -; v_gene: TRBV30; len: 15; abundance: -
CDR3nt: TGTGCCACCAGACAGGGGTCGAGGTACGAGCAGTACTTC; CDR3aa: CATRQGSRYEQYF; j_gene: TRBJ2-7; d_gene: TRBD1; v_gene: TRBV15; len: 13; abundance: -
CDR3nt: TGTGCCAGCAGACTTCGACAGGGTCGAATGAACACTGAAGCTTTCTTT; CDR3aa: CASRLRQGRMNTEAFF; j_gene: TRBJ1-1; d_gene: TRBD1; v_gene: TRBV7-2; len: 16; abundance: -
CDR3nt: TGTGCCAGCAGCCGGGCGTGGAGGAATGAAAAACTGTTTTTT; CDR3aa: CASSRAWRNEKLFF; j_gene: TRBJ1-4; d_gene: -; v_gene: TRBV6-5; len: 14; abundance: -
CDR3nt: TGTGCCAGCAGAATCGGGACAGCGAGCTCCTACGAGCAGTACTTC; CDR3aa: CASRIGTASSYEQYF; j_gene: TRBJ2-7; d_gene: TRBD1; v_gene: TRBV2; len: 15; abundance: -
CDR3nt: TGTGCCAGCGGCGGACGCGGGGAAGGAGTATCCGGAAACACCATATATTTT; CDR3aa: CASGGRGEGVSGNTIYF; j_gene: TRBJ1-3; d_gene: -; v_gene: TRBV28; len: 17; abundance: -
CDR3nt: TGTGCCAGCAGCGCGGGGATTTGGAGGGCTGATGAGCAGTTCTTC; CDR3aa: CASSAGIWRADEQFF; j_gene: TRBJ2-1; d_gene: -; v_gene: TRBV9; len: 15; abundance: -
CDR3nt: TGTGCCAGCAGCCAAGATACGACAGGGGCGGTGGGTGGCTACACCTTC; CDR3aa: CASSQDTTGAVGGYTF; j_gene: TRBJ1-2; d_gene: TRBD1; v_gene: TRBV4-2; len: 16; abundance: few
CDR3nt: TGTGCCAGCAGCCGAAGGGGGCCAGCGACAGGCCCTGGGGATGAGCAGTTCTTC; CDR3aa: CASSRRGPATGPGDEQFF; j_gene: TRBJ2-1; d_gene: TRBD1; v_gene: TRBV27; len: 18; abundance: -
CDR3nt: TGTGCCAGTACCCCCAACCGGGGGACTGGGGCCAACGTCCTGACTTTC; CDR3aa: CASTPNRGTGANVLTF; j_gene: TRBJ2-6; d_gene: -; v_gene: TRBV19; len: 16; abundance: -
CDR3nt: TGTGCCAGCAGCTCCAAGCCGAACACTGAAGCTTTCTTT; CDR3aa: CASSSKPNTEAFF; j_gene: TRBJ1-1; d_gene: -; v_gene: TRBV11-2; len: 13; abundance: -
CDR3nt: TGCAGCGTTCGACAGGGTGCCGGCTATGGCTACACCTTC; CDR3aa: CSVRQGAGYGYTF; j_gene: TRBJ1-2; d_gene: TRBD1; v_gene: TRBV29-1; len: 13; abundance: -
CDR3nt: TGTGCCAGCAGTGAGGGGCCAGACTGGAGGAACACCGGGGAGCTGTTTTTT; CDR3aa: CASSEGPDWRNTGELFF; j_gene: TRBJ2-2; d_gene: -; v_gene: TRBV6-1; len: 17; abundance: -
CDR3nt: TGTGCCATCAGTGATTTCGGGGGTTCCCAAGAGACCCAGTACTTC; CDR3aa: CAISDFGGSQETQYF; j_gene: TRBJ2-5; d_gene: -; v_gene: TRBV10-3; len: 15; abundance: -
CDR3nt: TGTGCCAGCAGTTTAGGGGAGCCTTGGGGCTACACCTTC; CDR3aa: CASSLGEPWGYTF; j_gene: TRBJ1-2; d_gene: -; v_gene: TRBV12-3/TRBV12-4; len: 13; abundance: once
CDR3nt: TGCGCCAGCAGCTTGGCTCCTGGCACAGATACGCAGTATTTT; CDR3aa: CASSLAPGTDTQYF; j_gene: TRBJ2-3; d_gene: -; v_gene: TRBV5-1; len: 14; abundance: -
CDR3nt: TGTGCCAGCAGCAACGACGGCAGGGTACCCTACGAGCAGTACTTC; CDR3aa: CASSNDGRVPYEQYF; j_gene: TRBJ2-7; d_gene: -; v_gene: TRBV21-1; len: 15; abundance: -
CDR3nt: TGCAGTGCTTCCGGGAGGCCTGAAGCTTTCTTT; CDR3aa: CSASGRPEAFF; j_gene: TRBJ1-1; d_gene: -; v_gene: TRBV20-1; len: 11; abundance: -
CDR3nt: TGTGCCAGCAGCTCAGATTACAGGGAGTGGAATGAGCAGTTCTTC; CDR3aa: CASSSDYREWNEQFF; j_gene: TRBJ2-1; d_gene: -; v_gene: TRBV14; len: 15; abundance: -
CDR3nt: TGTGCCAGCAGCGCTGGACAGGGGTTGATCTATGGCTACACCTTC; CDR3aa: CASSAGQGLIYGYTF; j_gene: TRBJ1-2; d_gene: TRBD1; v_gene: TRBV7-2; len: 15; abundance: -
CDR3nt: TGTGCCAGCAGTTACAGGGGGCGGATTTCGGCTGAAGCTTTCTTT; CDR3aa: CASSYRGRISAEAFF; j_gene: TRBJ1-1; d_gene: TRBD1; v_gene: TRBV28; len: 15; abundance: once
CDR3nt: TGTGCCAGCAGCCCCCGCATGGGACAGGCAAACACTGAAGCTTTCTTT; CDR3aa: CASSPRMGQANTEAFF; j_gene: TRBJ1-1; d_gene: TRBD1; v_gene: TRBV7-2; len: 16; abundance: once
CDR3nt: TGTGCCAGCAGCCAACTAGGGGATGAGCAGTTCTTC; CDR3aa: CASSQLGDEQFF; j_gene: TRBJ2-1; d_gene: -; v_gene: TRBV3-1/TRBV3-2; len: 12; abundance: -